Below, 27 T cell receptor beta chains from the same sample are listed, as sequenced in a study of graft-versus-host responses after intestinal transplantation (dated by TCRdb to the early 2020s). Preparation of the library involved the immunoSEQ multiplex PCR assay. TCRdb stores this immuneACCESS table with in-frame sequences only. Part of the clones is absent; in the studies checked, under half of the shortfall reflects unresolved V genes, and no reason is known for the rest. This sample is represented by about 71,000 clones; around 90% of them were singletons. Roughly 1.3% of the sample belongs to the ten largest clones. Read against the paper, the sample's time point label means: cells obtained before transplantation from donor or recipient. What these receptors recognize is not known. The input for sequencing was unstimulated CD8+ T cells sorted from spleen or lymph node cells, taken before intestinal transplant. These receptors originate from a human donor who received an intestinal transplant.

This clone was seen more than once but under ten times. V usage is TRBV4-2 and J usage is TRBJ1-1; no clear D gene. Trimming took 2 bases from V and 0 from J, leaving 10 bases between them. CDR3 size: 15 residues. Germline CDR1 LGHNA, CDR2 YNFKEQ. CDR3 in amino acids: CASSQRAGMNTEAFF. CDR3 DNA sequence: TGTGCCAGCAGCCAACGTGCCGGGATGAACACTGAAGCTTTCTTT.

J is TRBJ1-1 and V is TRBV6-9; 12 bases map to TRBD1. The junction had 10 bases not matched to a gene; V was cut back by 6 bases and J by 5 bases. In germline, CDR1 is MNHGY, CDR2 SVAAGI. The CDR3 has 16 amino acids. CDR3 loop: CASSNRDRGLGTEAFF. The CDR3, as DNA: TGTGCCAGCAGCAACCGGGACAGGGGGCTGGGGACTGAAGCTTTCTTT.

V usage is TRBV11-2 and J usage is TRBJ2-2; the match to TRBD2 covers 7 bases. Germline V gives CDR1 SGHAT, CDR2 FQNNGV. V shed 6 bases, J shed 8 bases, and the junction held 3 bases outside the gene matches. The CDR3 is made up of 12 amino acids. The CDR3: CASRGAGGELFF. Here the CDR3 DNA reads TGTGCCAGCAGGGGAGCGGGGGGGGAGCTGTTTTTT.

This CDR3 reads CATIPGTNYEQYF. DNA for the CDR3: TGTGCCACGATACCCGGGACAAACTACGAGCAGTACTTC. The chain uses TRBV10-3 and TRBJ2-5; maybe TRBD1 (6 bases). The better agreement between TRBJ2-7 and the DNA end casts doubt on the J call. Germline V CDR1 and CDR2: ENHRY, SYGVKD. This CDR3 contains 13 residues.

Written as DNA, the CDR3 is TGTGCCACCAGCAGTATGGACAGAGAATACAATGAGCAGTTCTTC. Translated: CATSSMDREYNEQFF. The chain links TRBV15 to TRBJ2-1; tentatively, D is TRBD1 (6 bases). V was clipped by 3 bases and J by 4 bases, with 13 bases between them. Germline CDR1 reads LNHNV; CDR2 reads YYDKDF (reference sequence). This CDR3 comprises 15 residues.

The chain's CDR3 is CASSIEGGSTEAFF. The CDR3 coding sequence is TGTGCCAGTAGTATAGAAGGGGGCTCCACTGAAGCTTTCTTT. The rearrangement joins TRBV19 to TRBJ1-1; 7 nucleotides line up with TRBD1. CDR3 length equals 14 residues. V lost 0 bases, J lost 4 bases, and 2 bases stayed unmatched. Germline CDR1 LNHDA, CDR2 SQIVND (reference sequence).

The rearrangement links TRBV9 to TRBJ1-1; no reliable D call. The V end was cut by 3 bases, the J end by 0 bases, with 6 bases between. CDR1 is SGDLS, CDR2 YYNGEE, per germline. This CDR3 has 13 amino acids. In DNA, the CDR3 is TGTGCCAGCAGCGGACTGGTGAACACTGAAGCTTTCTTT. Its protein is CASSGLVNTEAFF.

DNA of the CDR3: TGCGCCAGCAGCTTGACCGGACAGGGTTTTCGCAGCTCCTATAATTCACCCCTCCACTTT. Protein sequence: CASSLTGQGFRSSYNSPLHF. The rearrangement links TRBV5-1 to TRBJ1-6; 8 nucleotides align to TRBD1. After removal of 1 base from V and 0 bases from J, the junction contained 12 bases not matched to a gene. The CDR3 runs 20 residues. CDR1 and CDR2 from the germline V gene are SGHRS and YFSETQ.

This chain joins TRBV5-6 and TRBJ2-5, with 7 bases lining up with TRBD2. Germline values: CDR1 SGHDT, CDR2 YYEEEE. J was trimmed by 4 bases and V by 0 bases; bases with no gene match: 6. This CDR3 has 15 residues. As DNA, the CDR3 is TGTGCCAGCAGCTTGGCGTCGTCTAGCGGAGAGACCCAGTACTTC. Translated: CASSLASSSGETQYF.

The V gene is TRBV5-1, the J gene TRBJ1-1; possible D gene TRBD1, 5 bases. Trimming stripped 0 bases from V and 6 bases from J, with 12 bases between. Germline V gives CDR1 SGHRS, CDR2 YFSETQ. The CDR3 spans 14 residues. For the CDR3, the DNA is TGCGCCAGCAGCTTGGTCCGGGGGGATGCTGAAGCTTTCTTT. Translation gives CASSLVRGDAEAFF.

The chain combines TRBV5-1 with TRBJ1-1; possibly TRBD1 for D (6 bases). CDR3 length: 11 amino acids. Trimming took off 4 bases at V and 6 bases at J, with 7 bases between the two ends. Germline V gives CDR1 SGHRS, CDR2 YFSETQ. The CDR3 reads CASSQGSEAFF. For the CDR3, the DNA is TGCGCCAGCAGCCAGGGGTCTGAAGCTTTCTTT.

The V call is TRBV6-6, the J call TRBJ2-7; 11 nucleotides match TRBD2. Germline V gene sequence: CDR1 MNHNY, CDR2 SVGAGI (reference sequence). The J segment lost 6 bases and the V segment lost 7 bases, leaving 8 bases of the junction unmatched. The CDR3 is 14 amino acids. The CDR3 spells CASISGLAGGEQYF. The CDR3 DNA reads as TGTGCCAGCATCTCGGGGCTAGCGGGGGGCGAGCAGTACTTC.

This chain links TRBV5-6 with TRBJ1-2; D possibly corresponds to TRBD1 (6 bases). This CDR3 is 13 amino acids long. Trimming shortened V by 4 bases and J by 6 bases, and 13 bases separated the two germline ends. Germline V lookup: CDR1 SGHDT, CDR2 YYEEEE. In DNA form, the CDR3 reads TGTGCCAGCAGCCGGGGGGGCCTGGATGGCTACACCTTC. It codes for CASSRGGLDGYTF.

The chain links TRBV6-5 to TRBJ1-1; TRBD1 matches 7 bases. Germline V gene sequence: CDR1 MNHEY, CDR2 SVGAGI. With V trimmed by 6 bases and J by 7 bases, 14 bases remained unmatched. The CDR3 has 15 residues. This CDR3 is CASRGTGTASIEAFF. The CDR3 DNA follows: TGTGCCAGCAGAGGGACGGGGACAGCCAGCATTGAAGCTTTCTTT.

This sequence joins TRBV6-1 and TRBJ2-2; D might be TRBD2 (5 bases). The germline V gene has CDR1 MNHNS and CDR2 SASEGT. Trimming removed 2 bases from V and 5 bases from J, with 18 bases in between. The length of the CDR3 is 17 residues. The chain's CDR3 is CASSELGYRPGTGELFF. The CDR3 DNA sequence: TGTGCCAGCAGTGAATTGGGCTATCGCCCGGGGACCGGGGAGCTGTTTTTT.

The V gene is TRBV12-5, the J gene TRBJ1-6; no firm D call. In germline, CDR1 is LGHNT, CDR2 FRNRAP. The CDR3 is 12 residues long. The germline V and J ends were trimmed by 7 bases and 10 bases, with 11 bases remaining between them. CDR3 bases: TGTGCTAGTGCAAAGACGGAGTCACCCCTCCACTTT. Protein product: CASAKTESPLHF.

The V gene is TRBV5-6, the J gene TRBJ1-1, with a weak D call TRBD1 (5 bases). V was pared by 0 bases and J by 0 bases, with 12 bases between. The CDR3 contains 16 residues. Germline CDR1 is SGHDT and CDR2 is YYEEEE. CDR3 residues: CASSLEGQGLNTEAFF. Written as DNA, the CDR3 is TGTGCCAGCAGCTTGGAAGGTCAGGGATTGAACACTGAAGCTTTCTTT.

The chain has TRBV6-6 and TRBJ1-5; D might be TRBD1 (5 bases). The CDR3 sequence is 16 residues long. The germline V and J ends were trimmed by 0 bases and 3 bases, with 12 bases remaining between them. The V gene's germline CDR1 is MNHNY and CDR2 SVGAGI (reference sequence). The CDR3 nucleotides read TGTGCCAGCAGTTACTCGACAGCCCCATCCAATCAGCCCCAGCATTTT. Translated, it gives CASSYSTAPSNQPQHF.

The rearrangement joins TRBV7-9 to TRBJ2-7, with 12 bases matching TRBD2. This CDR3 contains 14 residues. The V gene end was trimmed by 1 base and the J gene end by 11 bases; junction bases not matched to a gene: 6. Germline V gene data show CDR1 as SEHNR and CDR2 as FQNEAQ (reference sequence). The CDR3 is CASSLVTSGGEEYF. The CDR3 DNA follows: TGTGCCAGCAGCTTAGTGACTAGCGGGGGTGAGGAGTACTTC.

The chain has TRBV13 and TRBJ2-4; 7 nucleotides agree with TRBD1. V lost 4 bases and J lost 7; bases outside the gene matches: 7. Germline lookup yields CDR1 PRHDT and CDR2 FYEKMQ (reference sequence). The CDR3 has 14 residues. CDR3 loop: CASSSGTAGNIQYF. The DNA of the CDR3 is TGTGCCAGCAGCTCCGGGACAGCCGGCAACATTCAGTACTTC.

In DNA, the CDR3 is TGCAGCTCTCTGAGGGGGACAGGGCACAATGAGCAGTTCTTC. It is translated as CSSLRGTGHNEQFF. The gene calls are TRBV29-1 and TRBJ2-1; 9 nucleotides line up with TRBD1. The CDR3 is 14 residues long. With V trimmed by 8 bases and J by 5 bases, 10 bases remained unmatched. The germline V gene has CDR1 SQVTM and CDR2 ANQGSEA.

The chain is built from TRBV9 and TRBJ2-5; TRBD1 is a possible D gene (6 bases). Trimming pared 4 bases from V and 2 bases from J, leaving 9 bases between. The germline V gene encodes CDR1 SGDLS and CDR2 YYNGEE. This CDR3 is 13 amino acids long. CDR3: CASSRGQQETQYF. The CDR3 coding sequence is TGTGCCAGCAGCCGAGGACAGCAAGAGACCCAGTACTTC.

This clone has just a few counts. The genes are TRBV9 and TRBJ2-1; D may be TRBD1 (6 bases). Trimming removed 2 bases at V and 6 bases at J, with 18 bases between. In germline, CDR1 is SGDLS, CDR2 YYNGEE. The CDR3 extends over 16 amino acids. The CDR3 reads CASSVGGGGAFNEQFF. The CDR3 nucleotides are TGTGCCAGCAGCGTTGGGGGTGGGGGCGCGTTCAATGAGCAGTTCTTC.

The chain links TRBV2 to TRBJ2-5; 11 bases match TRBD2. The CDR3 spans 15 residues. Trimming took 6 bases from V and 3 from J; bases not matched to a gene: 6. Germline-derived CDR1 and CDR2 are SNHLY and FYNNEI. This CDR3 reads CASRDISGGEETQYF. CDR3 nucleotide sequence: TGTGCCAGCAGGGACATTAGCGGGGGGGAAGAGACCCAGTACTTC.

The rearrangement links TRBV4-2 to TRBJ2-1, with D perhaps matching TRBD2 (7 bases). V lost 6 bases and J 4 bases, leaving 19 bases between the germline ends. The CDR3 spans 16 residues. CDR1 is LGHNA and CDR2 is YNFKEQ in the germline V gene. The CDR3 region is CASRGTGGGPYNEQFF. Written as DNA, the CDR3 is TGTGCCAGCAGGGGGACGGGCGGGGGCCCATACAATGAGCAGTTCTTC.

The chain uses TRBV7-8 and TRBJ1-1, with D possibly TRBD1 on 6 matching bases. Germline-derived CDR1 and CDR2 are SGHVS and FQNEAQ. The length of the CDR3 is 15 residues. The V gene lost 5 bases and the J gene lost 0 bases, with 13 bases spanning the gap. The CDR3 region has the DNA TGTGCCAGCAGCGTCCCCAGGGGATTGAACACTGAAGCTTTCTTT. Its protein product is CASSVPRGLNTEAFF.

CDR3 residues: CASSGQANTGELFF. CDR3 in DNA: TGCGCCAGCAGTGGACAGGCGAACACCGGGGAGCTGTTTTTT. The chain is built from TRBV10-1 and TRBJ2-2, with D perhaps matching TRBD1 (6 bases). The CDR3 has 14 residues. Germline V gives CDR1 WNHNN, CDR2 SYGVQD (reference sequence). V lost 4 bases, J lost 0 bases, and 6 bases lay in between.